A single sample gave rise to the 24 T cell receptor beta chains below, sequenced in a study of control samples from healthy donors and cancer patients. The data were produced by immunoSEQ multiplex PCR, yet TCRdb's version contains in-frame clones alone and is incomplete. The sample has around 200,000 clones, 85% to 95% seen once. Sequenced input: blood. The receptors shown here come from a man in his fifties or sixties in good health.

The chain links TRBV28 to TRBJ1-2; the D is unclear. Germline V gene lookup returns CDR1 MDHEN and CDR2 SYDVKM. The CDR3 runs 12 residues. Between the trimmed V and J ends, which lost 6 bases and 4 bases, there was a span of 9 bases. CDR3 region: CASSWGSYGYTF. The CDR3 DNA is TGTGCCAGCAGCTGGGGTTCCTATGGCTACACCTTC.

Note on this clone: Compared with germline, one end of the junction differs, possibly owing to a read error. The chain recombines TRBV7-7 with TRBJ2-3; 7 bases line up with TRBD1. This CDR3 has 13 residues. CDR1 and CDR2 (germline): SSHAT, FNYEAQ (reference sequence). The CDR3 DNA is TGTGCTAGCAGCTTCGACAGGGAGGATACGCAGTATTTT. Amino acids: CASSFDREDTQYF.

The V and J genes are TRBV27 and TRBJ1-1, with D unclear. Between the trimmed V and J ends, which lost 5 bases and 12 bases, there was a span of 16 bases. Germline lookup yields CDR1 MNHEY and CDR2 SMNVEV (reference sequence). The CDR3 is made up of 12 amino acids. The CDR3 nucleotides are TGTGCCAGCAGTCCCCTAAGATCGGCGACTTTCTTT. Amino acid sequence: CASSPLRSATFF.

This chain connects TRBV5-6 to TRBJ1-1, with D perhaps matching TRBD1 (5 bases). The CDR3 is 15 residues long. V was shortened by 0 bases and J by 4 bases, with 13 bases between the two germline ends. Germline V gene lookup returns CDR1 SGHDT and CDR2 YYEEEE. The CDR3 here is CASSLAGGVSTEAFF. The CDR3 DNA sequence: TGTGCCAGCAGCTTGGCCGGAGGGGTGAGCACTGAAGCTTTCTTT.

This clone appeared once. The CDR3 is CASSLGRGNEKLFF. The CDR3 DNA reads as TGCGCCAGCAGCCTAGGACGGGGTAATGAAAAACTGTTTTTT. The chain uses TRBV5-1 and TRBJ1-4, with D unclear. CDR1 SGHRS and CDR2 YFSETQ come from the germline V gene. V was clipped by 4 bases and J by 4 bases, with 11 bases between them. CDR3 length equals 14 residues.

This clone was counted a single time. The V call is TRBV6-6, the J call TRBJ1-1, with D unresolved. The CDR3 has 14 amino acids. Germline loops: CDR1 MNHNY, CDR2 SVGAGI (reference sequence). Trimming removed 0 bases at V and 0 bases at J, with 5 bases between. The CDR3 sequence: CASSYSVVNTEAFF. The CDR3 DNA reads as TGTGCCAGCAGTTACTCGGTTGTGAACACTGAAGCTTTCTTT.

The chain combines TRBV19 with TRBJ2-6; possible D gene TRBD1, 5 bases. Germline-derived CDR1 and CDR2 are LNHDA and SQIVND (reference sequence). The CDR3 totals 14 residues. Trimming removed 9 bases from V and 1 base from J, with 10 bases in between. CDR3 nucleotide sequence: TGTGCCAGCACACACAGGTCTGGGGCCAACGTCCTGACTTTC. It is translated as CASTHRSGANVLTF.

This chain connects TRBV5-6 to TRBJ2-7; D may be TRBD1 or TRBD2 (6 bases each). Germline-derived CDR1 and CDR2 are SGHDT and YYEEEE. The V end was cut by 5 bases, the J end by 3 bases, with 15 bases between. The length of the CDR3 is 14 residues. The CDR3 is CASRVRGTSYEQYF. The CDR3 DNA reads TGTGCCAGCAGGGTACGGGGGACAAGCTACGAGCAGTACTTC.

The rearrangement links TRBV6-5 to TRBJ2-7; D perhaps matches TRBD1 (6 bases). Deletions cut 2 bases from V and 6 bases from J, with 8 bases between. The CDR3 is 12 residues long. From germline, CDR1 is MNHEY and CDR2 SVGAGI. This CDR3 is CASSYGGLEQYF. CDR3 DNA sequence: TGTGCCAGCAGTTACGGGGGCCTCGAGCAGTACTTC.

The CDR3 spells CATSARQVGYGYTF. The CDR3 DNA reads as TGTGCCACCAGTGCGCGGCAGGTGGGCTATGGCTACACCTTC. V and J are TRBV24-1 and TRBJ1-2; no clear D gene. The V and J ends lost 5 bases and 4 bases respectively, with 13 bases between them. The germline CDR1 and CDR2 sequences are KGHDR and SFDVKD. The CDR3 has 14 amino acids.

This clone has a single count. This chain joins TRBV28 and TRBJ2-3; D remains unclear. The CDR3 covers 15 residues. Between the trimmed V and J ends, which lost 2 bases and 2 bases, there was a span of 11 bases. Germline assignment: CDR1 MDHEN and CDR2 SYDVKM. CDR3 residues: CASSLPRALTDTQYF. CDR3 nucleotides: TGTGCCAGCAGTTTACCCCGGGCCCTCACAGATACGCAGTATTTT.

The V gene is TRBV7-3, the J gene TRBJ1-2; no reliable D call. CDR1 and CDR2 from the germline V gene are SGHTA and FQGTGA. The CDR3 consists of 13 residues. V shed 5 bases and J shed 6 bases, with 13 bases lying between them. For the CDR3, the DNA is TGTGCCAGCAGCCGAGGGTTTACGGATGGCTACACCTTC. It yields the protein CASSRGFTDGYTF.

The chain is built from TRBV7-8 and TRBJ1-1; 7 bases map to TRBD1. Trimming removed 4 bases from V and 1 base from J; junction bases left unmatched: 9. Germline assignment: CDR1 SGHVS and CDR2 FQNEAQ. This CDR3 has 16 residues. The CDR3 DNA follows: TGTGCCAGCAGCTCAGGAGTGGGACAGCCGAACACTGAAGCTTTCTTT. Residues: CASSSGVGQPNTEAFF.

As to this clone: This specimen includes other DNA sequences encoding the same CDR3. The chain uses TRBV11-3 and TRBJ1-1; no clear D gene. Germline CDR1 and CDR2: SGHNT and YENEEA. The CDR3 totals 13 residues. The V and J ends lost 1 base and 2 bases respectively, with 5 bases between them. CDR3 sequence (DNA): TGTGCCAGCAGCTTAGGGCTTAACACTGAAGCTTTCTTT. It yields the protein CASSLGLNTEAFF.

The rearrangement joins TRBV2 to TRBJ1-1, with a tentative D call TRBD1 (6 bases). The V gene's germline CDR1 is SNHLY and CDR2 FYNNEI. V lost 11 bases, J lost 4 bases, and 11 bases lay in between. The CDR3 loop spans 11 amino acids. Here the CDR3 reads CASRGPTEAFF. Here the CDR3 DNA reads TGTGCCTCTCGGGGGCCCACTGAAGCTTTCTTT.

The V and J genes are TRBV27 and TRBJ2-2; 11 bases match TRBD2. CDR1 is MNHEY, CDR2 SMNVEV, per germline (reference sequence). Trimming removed 3 bases from V and 4 bases from J; junction bases left unmatched: 4. The CDR3 is 16 amino acids. The CDR3 loop is CASSFFTSGGTGELFF. CDR3 nucleotide sequence: TGTGCCAGCAGTTTCTTTACTAGCGGGGGCACCGGGGAGCTGTTTTTT.

V is TRBV11-1 and J is TRBJ2-7; no definite D call. This CDR3 is built from 15 residues. Trimming removed 1 base at V and 1 base at J, with 11 bases between. Germline CDR1 reads SGHAT; CDR2 reads FQDESV (reference sequence). The DNA for the CDR3 is TGTGCCAGCAGCTTAGGGAGCGTCAGTTCCTACGAGCAGTACTTC. Translation gives CASSLGSVSSYEQYF.

The CDR3 DNA reads TGCGCCAGCAGCCAAGGGGGGATTAGCAATCAGCCCCAGCATTTT. This sequence encodes CASSQGGISNQPQHF. V gene TRBV4-3 combines with J gene TRBJ1-5, with a tentative D call TRBD1 (5 bases). Germline loops: CDR1 LGHNA, CDR2 YSLEER. V lost 1 base and J lost 0, with 7 bases in between. The CDR3 length is 15 residues.

A single count supports this clone. The chain's CDR3 is CASSVGGYYGYTF. In DNA form, the CDR3 reads TGTGCCAGCAGCGTAGGGGGATACTATGGCTACACCTTC. This sequence joins TRBV9 and TRBJ1-2, with unresolved D. V dropped 0 bases and J dropped 3 bases, with 6 bases sitting between them. In germline, CDR1 is SGDLS, CDR2 YYNGEE. The CDR3 spans 13 residues.

V gene TRBV9 combines with J gene TRBJ2-1, with D possibly being TRBD1 (5 bases). This CDR3 is 15 amino acids long. Deletions cut 3 bases from V and 6 bases from J, with 16 bases between. Germline values: CDR1 SGDLS, CDR2 YYNGEE. The CDR3 is CASSGAPRGGNEQFF. Written as DNA, the CDR3 is TGTGCCAGCAGCGGAGCGCCTAGGGGTGGCAATGAGCAGTTCTTC.

The V gene is TRBV28, the J gene TRBJ2-5; no definite D call. V was cut by 7 bases and J by 5 bases, with 11 bases left in between. CDR1 is MDHEN and CDR2 is SYDVKM in the germline V gene. This CDR3 spans 12 amino acids. The CDR3 reads CASTSTVETQYF. CDR3 in DNA: TGTGCCAGCACCAGCACCGTGGAGACCCAGTACTTC.

This sequence joins TRBV20-1 and TRBJ1-2, with TRBD1 as a possible D gene (5 bases). Germline CDR1 DFQATT, CDR2 SNEGSKA (reference sequence). Between the trimmed V and J ends, which lost 8 bases and 2 bases, there was a span of 9 bases. The CDR3 loop spans 11 amino acids. CDR3 bases: TGCAGTCTCACAGGAAACTATGGCTACACCTTC. The encoded protein is CSLTGNYGYTF.

The CDR3 spells CASSLGTNTEAFF. The CDR3 DNA reads TGTGCCAGCAGCTTAGGGACGAACACTGAAGCTTTCTTT. The chain couples TRBV11-2 to TRBJ1-1; the D is unclear. Germline V gene data show CDR1 as SGHAT and CDR2 as FQNNGV. CDR3 size: 13 residues. Trimming took 1 base from V and 1 from J, leaving 4 bases between them.

The chain combines TRBV19 with TRBJ2-3; the match to TRBD2 covers 13 bases. Germline V gene lookup returns CDR1 LNHDA and CDR2 SQIVND (reference sequence). This CDR3 has 15 amino acids. With 5 bases clipped from V and 4 bases from J, the junction kept 3 bases outside the gene matches. CDR3 sequence (DNA): TGTGCCAGTAGTTTCACTAGCGGGGGGGCAGATACGCAGTATTTT. This encodes CASSFTSGGADTQYF. Complete variable domain (other parts from reference TRBV19 and TRBJ2-3): DGGITQSPKYLFRKEGQNVTLSCEQNLNHDAMYWYRQDPGQGLRLIYYSQIVNDFQKGDIAEGYSVSREKKESFPLTVTSAQKNPTAFYLCASSFTSGGADTQYFGPGTRLTVL.